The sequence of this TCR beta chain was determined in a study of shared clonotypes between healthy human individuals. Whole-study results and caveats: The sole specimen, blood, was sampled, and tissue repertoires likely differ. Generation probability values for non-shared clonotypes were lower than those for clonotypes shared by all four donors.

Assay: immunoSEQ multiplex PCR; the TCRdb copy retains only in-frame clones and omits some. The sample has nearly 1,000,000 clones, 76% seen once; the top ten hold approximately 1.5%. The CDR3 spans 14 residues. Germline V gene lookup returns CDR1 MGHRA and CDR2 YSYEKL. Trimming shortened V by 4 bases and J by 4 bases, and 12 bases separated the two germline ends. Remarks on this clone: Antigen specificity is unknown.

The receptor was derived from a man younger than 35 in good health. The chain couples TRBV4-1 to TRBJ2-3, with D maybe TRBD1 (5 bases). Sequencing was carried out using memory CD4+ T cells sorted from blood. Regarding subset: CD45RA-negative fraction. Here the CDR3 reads CASSPLGDPDTQYF. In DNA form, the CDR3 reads TGCGCCAGCAGCCCCCTAGGGGATCCAGATACGCAGTATTTT.